What follows are 3 T cell receptor beta chains derived from one specimen sequenced in a study of vaccination and CD4 T cells after COVID-19. Treatment described: 10-day PBMC culture with coronavirus spike peptide pools or control peptides (ViraFEST assay). Scientists ran DNA taken from cultured CD4+ T cells through the Oncomine TCR Beta short-read assay for sequencing. TCRdb called the PCR reads again in MiXCR, with one record for every CDR3 protein. Among 12,000 to 15,000 distinct CDR3 sequences listed, roughly 34% were seen once. Their cognate antigens are unknown. The sequenced sample consisted of cultured CD4+ T cells from blood. Every receptor here comes from a human donor with COVID-19.

The genes are TRBV6-1 and TRBJ2-7; the D call may be TRBD1 or TRBD2 (5 bases each). V was cut by 3 bases and J by 4 bases, with 16 bases left in between. Germline-derived CDR1 and CDR2 are MNHNS and SASEGT. The CDR3 has 15 amino acids. This CDR3 reads CASSEGRLVVYEQYF. DNA for the CDR3: TGTGCCAGCAGTGAGGGACGGTTGGTGGTTTACGAGCAGTACTTC.

This clonotype was detected only a few times. This chain links TRBV28 with TRBJ2-2, with D perhaps assigned TRBD1 or TRBD2 (5 bases each). The CDR3 loop spans 15 amino acids. The germline CDR1 and CDR2 sequences are MDHEN and SYDVKM. The V end was cut by 5 bases, the J end by 6 bases, with 16 bases between. For the CDR3, the DNA is TGTGCCAGCAGTCTTCCAGCGGCAGGGCCCGGGGAGCTGTTTTTT. This sequence encodes CASSLPAAGPGELFF.

The chain has TRBV9 and TRBJ2-3; D could derive from TRBD1 or TRBD2 (5 bases each). This CDR3 is built from 13 residues. V lost 3 bases, J lost 8 bases, and 13 bases lay in between. Germline CDR1 reads SGDLS; CDR2 reads YYNGEE. Written as DNA, the CDR3 is TGTGCCAGCAGCGAGGGAGACAGTTTTACGCAGTATTTT. Translated, it gives CASSEGDSFTQYF. Full variable domain (outside the CDR3, taken from reference TRBV9 and TRBJ2-3): DSGVTQTPKHLITATGQRVTLRCSPRSGDLSVYWYQQSLDQGLQFLIQYYNGEERAKGNILERFSAQQFPDLHSELNLSSLELGDSALYFCASSEGDSFTQYFGPGTRLTVL.